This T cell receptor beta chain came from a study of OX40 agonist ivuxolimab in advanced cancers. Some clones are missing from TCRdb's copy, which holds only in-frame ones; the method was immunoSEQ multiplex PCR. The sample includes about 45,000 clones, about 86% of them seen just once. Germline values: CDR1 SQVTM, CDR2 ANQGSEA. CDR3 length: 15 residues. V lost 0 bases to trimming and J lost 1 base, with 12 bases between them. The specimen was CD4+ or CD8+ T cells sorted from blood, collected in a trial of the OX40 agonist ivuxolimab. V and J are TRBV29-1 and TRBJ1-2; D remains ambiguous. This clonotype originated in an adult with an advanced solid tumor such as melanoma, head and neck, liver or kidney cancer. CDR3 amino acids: CSVEDGEGSNYGYTF. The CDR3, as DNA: TGCAGCGTTGAAGATGGAGAGGGAAGTAACTATGGCTACACCTTC.